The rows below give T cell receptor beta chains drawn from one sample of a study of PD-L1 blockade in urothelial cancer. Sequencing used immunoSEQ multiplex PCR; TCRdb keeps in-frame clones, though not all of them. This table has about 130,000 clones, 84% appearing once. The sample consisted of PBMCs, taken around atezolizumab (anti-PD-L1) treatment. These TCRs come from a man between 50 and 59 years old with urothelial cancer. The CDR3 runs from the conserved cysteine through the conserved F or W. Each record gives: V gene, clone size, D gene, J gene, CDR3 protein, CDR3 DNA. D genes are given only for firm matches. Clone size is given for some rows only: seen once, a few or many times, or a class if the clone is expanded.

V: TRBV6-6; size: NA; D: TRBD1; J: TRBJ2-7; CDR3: CASIRDSSSYEQYF; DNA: TGTGCCAGTATCCGGGACAGTAGCTCCTACGAGCAGTACTTC
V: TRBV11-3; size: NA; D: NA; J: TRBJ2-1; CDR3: CASSLRRDNEQFF; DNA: TGTGCCAGCAGCTTAAGGAGGGACAATGAGCAGTTCTTC
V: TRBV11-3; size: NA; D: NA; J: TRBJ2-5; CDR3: CASSFPGMYQETQYF; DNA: TGTGCCAGCAGCTTCCCAGGGATGTACCAAGAGACCCAGTACTTC
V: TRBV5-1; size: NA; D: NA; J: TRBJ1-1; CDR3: CASSPHGGAGETEAFF; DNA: TGCGCCAGCAGCCCACACGGGGGGGCCGGGGAAACTGAAGCTTTCTTT
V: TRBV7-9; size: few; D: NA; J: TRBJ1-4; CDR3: CASSSNRDNSEKLFF; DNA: TGTGCCAGCAGCTCAAACCGGGACAATAGTGAAAAACTGTTTTTT
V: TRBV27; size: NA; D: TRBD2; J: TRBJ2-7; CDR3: CASRKTSGSYEQYF; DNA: TGTGCCAGCAGGAAAACTAGCGGGAGCTACGAGCAGTACTTC
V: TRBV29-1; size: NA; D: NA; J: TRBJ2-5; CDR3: CSVEVGSDETQYF; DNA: TGCAGCGTTGAGGTCGGGAGCGATGAGACCCAGTACTTC
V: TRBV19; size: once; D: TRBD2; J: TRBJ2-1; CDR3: CASTPGASGSLEQFF; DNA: TGTGCCAGTACCCCTGGGGCTAGCGGGAGTCTGGAGCAGTTCTTC
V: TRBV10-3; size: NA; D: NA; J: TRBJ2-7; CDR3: CAISRGDRAHEQYF; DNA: TGTGCCATCTCGAGGGGGGACAGAGCCCACGAGCAGTACTTC
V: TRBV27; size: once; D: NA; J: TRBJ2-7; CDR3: CASSLSIAGTDEQYF; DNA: TGTGCCAGCAGTTTATCGATTGCAGGGACTGACGAGCAGTACTTC
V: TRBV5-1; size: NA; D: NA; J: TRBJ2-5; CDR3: CASSLVVTTERQETQYF; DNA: TGCGCCAGCAGCTTGGTTGTGACGACTGAGCGACAAGAGACCCAGTACTTC
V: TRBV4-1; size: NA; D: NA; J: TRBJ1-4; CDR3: CASSQDRERKQFF; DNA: TGCGCCAGCAGCCAAGATCGGGAAAGGAAGCAATTTTTT
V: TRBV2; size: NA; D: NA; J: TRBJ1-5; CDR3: CASSVGSGNNQPQHF; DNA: TGTGCCAGCAGTGTAGGGTCAGGGAATAACCAGCCCCAGCATTTT
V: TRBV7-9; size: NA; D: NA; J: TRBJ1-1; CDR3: CASSLGGNKAFF; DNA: TGTGCCAGCAGCTTAGGAGGGAATAAGGCTTTCTTT
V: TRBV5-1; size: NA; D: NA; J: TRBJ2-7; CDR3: CASSVQGYEQYF; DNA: TGCGCCAGCAGTGTGCAGGGCTACGAGCAGTACTTC
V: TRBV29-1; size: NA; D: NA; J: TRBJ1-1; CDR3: CSVEGGGGNTEAFF; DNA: TGCAGCGTTGAAGGAGGGGGGGGGAACACTGAAGCTTTCTTT
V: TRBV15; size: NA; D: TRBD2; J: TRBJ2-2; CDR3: CATSPPASGTGELFF; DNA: TGTGCCACCAGCCCGCCTGCTAGCGGTACCGGGGAGCTGTTTTTT
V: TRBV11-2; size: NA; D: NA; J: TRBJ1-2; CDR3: CASSLDGTYGYTF; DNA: TGTGCCAGCAGCTTAGATGGCACCTATGGCTACACCTTC
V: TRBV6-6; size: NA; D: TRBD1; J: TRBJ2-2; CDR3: CASKADRTPGELFF; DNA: TGTGCCAGCAAGGCGGACAGGACGCCCGGGGAGCTGTTTTTT
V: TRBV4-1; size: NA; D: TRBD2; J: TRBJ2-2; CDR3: CASSHLGLATSTGELFF; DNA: TGCGCCAGCAGCCACCTGGGACTAGCGACTTCCACCGGGGAGCTGTTTTTT
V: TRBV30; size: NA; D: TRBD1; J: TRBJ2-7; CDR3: CAGQQGYEQYF; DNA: TGTGCCGGTCAACAGGGGTACGAGCAGTACTTC
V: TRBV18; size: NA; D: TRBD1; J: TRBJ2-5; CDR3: CASSSGQGAQETQYF; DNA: TGTGCCAGCTCAAGTGGACAGGGGGCCCAAGAGACCCAGTACTTC
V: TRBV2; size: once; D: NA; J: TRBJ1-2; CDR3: CASRGGTYGYTF; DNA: TGTGCCAGCCGCGGGGGGACCTATGGCTACACCTTC
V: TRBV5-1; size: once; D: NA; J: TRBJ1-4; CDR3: CASKPRPDSLNEKLFF; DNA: TGCGCCAGCAAGCCCCGTCCGGACAGTCTTAATGAAAAACTGTTTTTT
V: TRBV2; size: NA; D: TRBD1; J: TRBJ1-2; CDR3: CASVFLGQISYGYTF; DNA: TGTGCCAGCGTATTTTTGGGACAGATTTCCTATGGCTACACCTTC
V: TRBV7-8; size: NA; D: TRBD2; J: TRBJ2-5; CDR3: CASSLARGRALETQYF; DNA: TGTGCCAGCAGCTTAGCTCGGGGGAGGGCCCTCGAGACCCAGTACTTC
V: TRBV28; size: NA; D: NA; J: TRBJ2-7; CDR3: CASSLAGSGATYEQYF; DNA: TGTGCCAGCAGTTTGGCGGGAAGCGGAGCAACCTACGAGCAGTACTTC
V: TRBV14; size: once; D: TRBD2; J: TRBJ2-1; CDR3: CASISGRGSGSYNEQFF; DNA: TGTGCCAGCATTTCCGGGAGGGGGTCAGGGTCCTACAATGAGCAGTTCTTC
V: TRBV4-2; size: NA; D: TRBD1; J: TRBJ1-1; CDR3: CASSQGTGDTEAFF; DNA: TGTGCCAGCAGCCAGGGGACAGGCGACACTGAAGCTTTCTTT
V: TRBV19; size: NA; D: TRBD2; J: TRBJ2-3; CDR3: CASRLAGQPTDTQYF; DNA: TGTGCCAGTAGACTAGCGGGACAGCCCACAGATACGCAGTATTTT
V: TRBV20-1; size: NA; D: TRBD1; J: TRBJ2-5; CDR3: CSAIPGQQYF; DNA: TGCAGTGCTATACCGGGACAGCAGTACTTC
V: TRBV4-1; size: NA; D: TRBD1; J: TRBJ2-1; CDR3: CASSQNRGGPNEQFF; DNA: TGCGCCAGCAGCCAAAACAGGGGCGGGCCAAATGAGCAGTTCTTC
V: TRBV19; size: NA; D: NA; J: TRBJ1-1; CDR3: CATRGAVQTEAFF; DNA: TGTGCCACCCGGGGGGCAGTCCAGACTGAAGCTTTCTTT
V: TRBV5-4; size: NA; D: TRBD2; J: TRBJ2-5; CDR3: CASSWGLDSGRYF; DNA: TGTGCCAGCAGCTGGGGGCTGGATAGCGGGAGATACTTC
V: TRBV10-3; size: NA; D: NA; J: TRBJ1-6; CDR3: CAISEAGAHSPLHF; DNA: TGTGCCATCAGTGAGGCGGGGGCTCATTCACCCCTCCACTTT
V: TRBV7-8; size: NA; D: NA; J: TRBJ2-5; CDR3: CASSLLQGLGGETQYF; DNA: TGTGCCAGCAGCTTACTTCAAGGGCTCGGCGGGGAGACCCAGTACTTC
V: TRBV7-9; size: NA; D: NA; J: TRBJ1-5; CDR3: CASSLGGGGNQPQHF; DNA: TGTGCCAGCAGCTTAGGAGGCGGAGGCAATCAGCCCCAGCATTTT
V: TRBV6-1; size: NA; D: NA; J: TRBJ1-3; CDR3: CASSETEPGSGNTIYF; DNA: TGTGCCAGCAGTGAAACCGAACCGGGGTCAGGAAACACCATATATTTT
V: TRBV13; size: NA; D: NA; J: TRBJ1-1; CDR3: CASSLIDRNTEAFF; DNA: TGTGCCAGCAGCTTAATTGACAGGAACACTGAAGCTTTCTTT
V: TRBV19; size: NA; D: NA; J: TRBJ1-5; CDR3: CASKAGYNQPQHF; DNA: TGTGCCAGTAAGGCGGGCTACAATCAGCCCCAGCATTTT
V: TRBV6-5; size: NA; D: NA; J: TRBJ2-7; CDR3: CASSQSENPVYEQYF; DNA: TGTGCCAGCAGCCAAAGCGAGAACCCGGTCTACGAGCAGTACTTC
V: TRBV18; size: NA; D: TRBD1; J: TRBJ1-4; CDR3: CASSPGQGNEKLFF; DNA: TGTGCCAGCTCACCGGGACAGGGGAATGAAAAACTGTTTTTT
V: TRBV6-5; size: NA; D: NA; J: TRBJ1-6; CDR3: CASSYSGARSPLHF; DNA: TGTGCCAGCAGTTACTCAGGGGCGCGGTCACCCCTCCACTTT
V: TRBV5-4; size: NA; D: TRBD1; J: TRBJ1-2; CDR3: CASSPRDRHYGYTF; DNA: TGTGCCAGCAGCCCGCGGGACAGGCATTATGGCTACACCTTC
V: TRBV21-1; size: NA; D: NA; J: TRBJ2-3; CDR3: CASSKWISGSGRADFTDTQYF; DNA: TGTGCCAGCAGCAAGTGGATCTCTGGTAGCGGGAGGGCAGACTTCACAGATACGCAGTATTTT
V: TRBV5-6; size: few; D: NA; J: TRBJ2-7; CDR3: CASTPQARGEQYF; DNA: TGTGCCAGCACCCCCCAGGCCAGGGGCGAGCAGTACTTC
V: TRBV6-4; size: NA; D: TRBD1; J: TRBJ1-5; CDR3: CASIGQGAQPQHF; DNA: TGTGCCAGCATAGGACAGGGGGCTCAGCCCCAGCATTTT
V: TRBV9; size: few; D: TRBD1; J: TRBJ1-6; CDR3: CASSTTGNSPLHF; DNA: TGTGCCAGCAGCACGACAGGGAATTCACCCCTCCACTTT
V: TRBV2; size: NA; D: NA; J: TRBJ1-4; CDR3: CASSDGVAGKLFF; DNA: TGTGCCAGCAGTGACGGGGTCGCGGGGAAACTGTTTTTT
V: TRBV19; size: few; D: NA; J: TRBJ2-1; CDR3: CASLSRQHNEQFF; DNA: TGTGCCAGTCTGAGCCGACAACACAATGAGCAGTTCTTC
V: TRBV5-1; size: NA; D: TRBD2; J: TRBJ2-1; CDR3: CASSLGLAGSSYNEQFF; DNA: TGCGCCAGCAGCCTGGGACTAGCGGGTAGCTCCTACAATGAGCAGTTCTTC
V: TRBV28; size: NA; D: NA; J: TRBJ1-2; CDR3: CASSFDQGAWGYTF; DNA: TGTGCCAGCAGTTTTGATCAGGGTGCGTGGGGCTACACCTTC
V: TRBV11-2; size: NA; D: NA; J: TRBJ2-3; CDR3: CASSSPFTDTQYF; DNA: TGTGCCAGCAGCTCCCCATTTACAGATACGCAGTATTTT
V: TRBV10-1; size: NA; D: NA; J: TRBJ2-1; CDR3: CASSMGGSSYNEQFF; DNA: TGCGCCAGCAGCATGGGGGGAAGCTCCTACAATGAGCAGTTCTTC
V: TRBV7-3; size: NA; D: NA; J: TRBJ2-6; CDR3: CASSYPQGGANVLTF; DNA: TGTGCCAGCAGCTACCCCCAGGGTGGGGCCAACGTCCTGACTTTC
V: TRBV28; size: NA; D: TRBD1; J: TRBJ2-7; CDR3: CASSFQSTGIYEQYF; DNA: TGTGCCAGCAGTTTCCAATCGACAGGGATCTACGAGCAGTACTTC
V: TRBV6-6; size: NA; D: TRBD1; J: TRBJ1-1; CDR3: CASSRQGNTEAFF; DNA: TGTGCCAGCAGCCGACAGGGGAACACTGAAGCTTTCTTT